What follows are 32 T cell receptor beta chains derived from one specimen sequenced in a study of T cell changes during pregnancy in multiple sclerosis. Libraries were prepared by immunoSEQ multiplex PCR; TCRdb keeps only in-frame clonotypes and omits some of them. The table lists about 110,000 clones, around 90% of them singletons, with roughly 1.5% in the top ten. The sample consisted of peripheral blood, taken after pregnancy. The receptors originated from a female donor with multiple sclerosis, enrolled in a pregnancy study.

V gene TRBV10-3 combines with J gene TRBJ2-7; 8 bases are shared with TRBD1. CDR3 length: 13 amino acids. The germline V gene has CDR1 ENHRY and CDR2 SYGVKD. V gave up 8 bases and J gave up 5 bases; unmatched junction bases: 8. CDR3 residues: CAIRGQGADEQYF. The DNA of the CDR3 is TGTGCCATCCGGGGGCAGGGGGCTGACGAGCAGTACTTC.

V is TRBV6-5 and J is TRBJ1-3, with D unresolved. This CDR3 spans 16 amino acids. V was cut by 4 bases and J by 0 bases, with 13 bases left in between. Germline CDR1 is MNHEY and CDR2 is SVGAGI. The CDR3 DNA sequence: TGTGCCAGCAGTTCCCCCGCGTCCTACTCTGGAAACACCATATATTTT. Its protein is CASSSPASYSGNTIYF.

V usage is TRBV6-1 and J usage is TRBJ2-5; D is ambiguous. This CDR3 spans 13 amino acids. Germline V gene sequence: CDR1 MNHNS, CDR2 SASEGT. With 4 bases removed from V and 1 base from J, the gap between germline ends came to 7 bases. The CDR3, as DNA: TGTGCCAGCAGTGTCGTTTCCCAAGAGACCCAGTACTTC. Translated, it gives CASSVVSQETQYF.

The chain has TRBV29-1 and TRBJ2-1, with a weak D call TRBD2 (6 bases). V was trimmed by 5 bases and J by 5 bases, leaving 16 bases between them. The germline V gene has CDR1 SQVTM and CDR2 ANQGSEA. This CDR3 region has 14 residues. Here the CDR3 DNA reads TGCAGCGTTCGACCGGTACTAGCCCACAATGAGCAGTTCTTC. As protein: CSVRPVLAHNEQFF.

V and J are TRBV4-2 and TRBJ1-3; D ambiguous. Germline lookup yields CDR1 LGHNA and CDR2 YNFKEQ. The CDR3 consists of 15 residues. The V and J ends lost 1 base and 3 bases respectively, with 10 bases between them. The CDR3: CASSQVPGIGNTIYF. The CDR3 DNA follows: TGTGCCAGCAGCCAAGTACCCGGGATTGGAAACACCATATATTTT.

This clone was seen only once. The chain carries TRBV29-1 and TRBJ1-2; 8 positions agree with TRBD1. Trimming took 2 bases from V and 10 from J; bases not matched to a gene: 9. This CDR3 region has 13 residues. The V gene's germline CDR1 is SQVTM and CDR2 ANQGSEA. The CDR3 DNA reads as TGCAGCGTTGAATACAGTCAGGGGGCTGACTACACCTTC. Translation: CSVEYSQGADYTF.

V usage is TRBV2 and J usage is TRBJ1-4; D is uncertain. The germline CDR1 and CDR2 sequences are SNHLY and FYNNEI. V was cut by 3 bases and J by 13 bases, with 9 bases left in between. This CDR3 region has 11 residues. The CDR3 DNA reads TGTGCCAGCAGTGAGGGCCAGGCACTGTTTTTT. Encoded protein: CASSEGQALFF.

This rearrangement joins TRBV6-1 to TRBJ2-5; 12 nucleotides align to TRBD1. The CDR3 loop spans 14 amino acids. V shed 6 bases, J shed 5 bases, and the junction held 4 bases outside the gene matches. Looked up from germline, CDR1 is MNHNS and CDR2 is SASEGT. The CDR3 loop reads CASSSGQGAETQYF. For the CDR3, the DNA is TGTGCCAGCAGCTCGGGACAGGGGGCTGAGACCCAGTACTTC.

The J gene is TRBJ2-3, the V gene TRBV11-2; 10 nucleotides agree with TRBD1. This CDR3 has 14 residues. CDR1 and CDR2 from the germline V gene are SGHAT and FQNNGV. Germline trimming cut 3 bases from V and 6 bases from J; bases unmatched to any gene: 3. CDR3 sequence (DNA): TGTGCCAGCAGCTTCCGGACAGGGGGGGATACGCAGTATTTT. Protein: CASSFRTGGDTQYF.

The rearrangement links TRBV9 to TRBJ2-1, with TRBD2 matching 9 bases. The CDR3 consists of 15 residues. Germline-derived CDR1 and CDR2 are SGDLS and YYNGEE. With V trimmed by 0 bases and J by 7 bases, 5 bases remained unmatched. The CDR3 bases are TGTGCCAGCAGCGTAGTATTAGCGGGAGTAAATGAGCAGTTCTTC. Its translation is CASSVVLAGVNEQFF.

The chain carries TRBV19 and TRBJ2-7; D is unclear. V was cut by 6 bases and J by 3 bases, with 18 bases left in between. Germline V gene lookup returns CDR1 LNHDA and CDR2 SQIVND (reference sequence). The CDR3 consists of 15 residues. The CDR3 sequence: CASSSQAGRSYEQYF. The CDR3, as DNA: TGTGCCAGTAGCTCCCAGGCCGGTCGCAGCTACGAGCAGTACTTC.

CDR3 sequence reads: CASSQDDTGNTEAFF. CDR3 DNA sequence: TGTGCCAGCAGCCAAGATGACACAGGGAACACTGAAGCTTTCTTT. The chain combines TRBV4-2 with TRBJ1-1, with D possibly TRBD1 on 5 matching bases. The CDR3 loop spans 15 amino acids. Looked up from germline, CDR1 is LGHNA and CDR2 is YNFKEQ. The germline V and J ends were trimmed by 0 bases and 1 base, with 9 bases remaining between them.

This clone has only one observation. CDR3 coding DNA: TGTGCCAGTACGGGCAGGGGAGGGACCATGAACACTGAAGCTTTCTTT. Protein sequence: CASTGRGGTMNTEAFF. The chain carries TRBV19 and TRBJ1-1; perhaps TRBD1 as D (6 bases). There are 16 residues in the CDR3. The germline V and J ends were trimmed by 7 bases and 0 bases, with 18 bases remaining between them. Germline lookup yields CDR1 LNHDA and CDR2 SQIVND (reference sequence).

V gene TRBV5-1 combines with J gene TRBJ2-5; 8 positions agree with TRBD1. The CDR3 runs 15 residues. CDR1 SGHRS and CDR2 YFSETQ come from the germline V gene. V lost 3 bases and J lost 0; bases outside the gene matches: 4. Written as DNA, the CDR3 is TGCGCCAGCAGCTGGGACAGGACTAACCAAGAGACCCAGTACTTC. It translates to CASSWDRTNQETQYF.

This clone was seen only a few times. The J gene is TRBJ1-6, the V gene TRBV4-1; 8 nucleotides match TRBD1. V lost 4 bases, J lost 5 bases, and 10 bases stayed unmatched. Per germline, CDR1 MGHRA and CDR2 YSYEKL. CDR3 length equals 17 residues. CDR3 nucleotides: TGCGCCAGCAGCCGCCTCGGGACAGGAACGAATAATTCACCCCTCCACTTT. Encoded protein: CASSRLGTGTNNSPLHF.

V usage is TRBV9 and J usage is TRBJ1-2; TRBD1 might be the D (5 bases). CDR1 SGDLS and CDR2 YYNGEE come from the germline V gene. Trimming pared 0 bases from V and 6 bases from J, leaving 9 bases between. This CDR3 spans 13 amino acids. Here the CDR3 reads CASSVGAGNGYTF. Here the CDR3 DNA reads TGTGCCAGCAGCGTAGGGGCAGGGAATGGCTACACCTTC. The full variable domain, in which reference TRBV9 and TRBJ1-2 provide the parts outside the CDR3, is DSGVTQTPKHLITATGQRVTLRCSPRSGDLSVYWYQQSLDQGLQFLIQYYNGEERAKGNILERFSAQQFPDLHSELNLSSLELGDSALYFCASSVGAGNGYTFGSGTRLTVV.

The V gene is TRBV7-9, the J gene TRBJ1-1; D is unclear. The CDR3 runs to 14 residues. Per germline, CDR1 SEHNR and CDR2 FQNEAQ (reference sequence). V was shortened by 1 base and J by 5 bases, with 11 bases between the two germline ends. CDR3 loop: CASSLGNERTEAFF. The CDR3 DNA follows: TGTGCCAGCAGCTTAGGAAACGAGAGGACTGAAGCTTTCTTT. Complete variable domain (other parts from reference TRBV7-9 and TRBJ1-1): DTGVSQNPRHKITKRGQNVTFRCDPISEHNRLYWYRQTLGQGPEFLTYFQNEAQLEKSRLLSDRFSAERPKGSFSTLEIQRTEQGDSAMYLCASSLGNERTEAFFGQGTRLTVV.

The V call is TRBV6-5, the J call TRBJ1-2; D remains ambiguous. Per the germline V gene, CDR1 is MNHEY and CDR2 is SVGAGI. V lost 6 bases, J lost 8 bases, and 13 bases lay in between. This CDR3 is built from 12 residues. CDR3 protein: CASSSSSWGYTF. CDR3 bases: TGTGCCAGCAGCTCCAGTTCATGGGGCTACACCTTC.

The chain couples TRBV9 to TRBJ2-5, with D possibly matching TRBD1 (5 bases). Deletions cut 0 bases from V and 0 bases from J, with 12 bases between. CDR3 length: 16 residues. The germline V gene encodes CDR1 SGDLS and CDR2 YYNGEE. This CDR3 reads CASSVGGAAYQETQYF. The CDR3 coding sequence is TGTGCCAGCAGCGTAGGTGGGGCCGCGTACCAAGAGACCCAGTACTTC.

The CDR3 loop is CASSLSGTTVAYEQYF. The CDR3 DNA follows: TGTGCCAGCAGCTTATCCGGGACTACTGTCGCCTACGAGCAGTACTTC. The V call is TRBV5-6, the J call TRBJ2-7, with 7 positions matching TRBD2. The germline CDR1 and CDR2 sequences are SGHDT and YYEEEE. The J segment lost 2 bases and the V segment lost 2 bases, leaving 10 bases of the junction unmatched. The CDR3 is made up of 16 amino acids.

As regards this clone: Other nucleotide sequences from this sample produce the same CDR3. The V and J genes are TRBV7-9 and TRBJ1-1, with D perhaps TRBD1 (5 bases). Germline V gene data show CDR1 as SEHNR and CDR2 as FQNEAQ (reference sequence). The CDR3 spans 14 residues. V was pared by 0 bases and J by 2 bases, with 7 bases between. CDR3: CASSLATGNTEAFF. DNA of the CDR3: TGTGCCAGCAGCTTAGCCACAGGCAACACTGAAGCTTTCTTT.

The rearrangement uses TRBV2 and TRBJ1-1; TRBD1 aligns across 8 bases. Per germline, CDR1 SNHLY and CDR2 FYNNEI. This CDR3 contains 17 residues. J gave up 4 bases and V 4 bases, and 14 bases lay outside the gene matches. CDR3 DNA sequence: TGTGCCAGCAGTGGCTTATCCCCAGGGGGCGTCGGCACTGAAGCTTTCTTT. Amino acid sequence: CASSGLSPGGVGTEAFF.

The gene calls are TRBV20-1 and TRBJ1-1; D is unresolved. In germline, CDR1 is DFQATT, CDR2 SNEGSKA (reference sequence). With 7 bases removed from V and 11 bases from J, the gap between germline ends came to 14 bases. The CDR3 runs 10 residues. The CDR3 protein is CSVGYGEAFF. The CDR3 DNA follows: TGCAGTGTAGGGTATGGGGAGGCTTTCTTT.

The gene calls are TRBV11-3 and TRBJ1-1, with 7 bases fitting TRBD1. The V and J ends lost 5 bases and 6 bases, in that order; junction bases with no gene match: 6. The germline CDR1 and CDR2 sequences are SGHNT and YENEEA. The CDR3 is 13 amino acids. CDR3 in amino acids: CASSLTGVAEAFF. In nucleotides, the CDR3 is TGTGCCAGCAGCCTCACAGGGGTTGCTGAAGCTTTCTTT. The full variable domain, rest sourced from reference TRBV11-3 and TRBJ1-1, is EAGVVQSPRYKIIEKKQPVAFWCNPISGHNTLYWYLQNLGQGPELLIRYENEEAVDDSQLPKDRFSAERLKGVDSTLKIQPAELGDSAVYLCASSLTGVAEAFFGQGTRLTVV.

The rearrangement links TRBV30 to TRBJ1-5; tentatively, D is TRBD1 (6 bases). The V gene lost 2 bases and the J gene lost 7 bases, with 9 bases spanning the gap. The CDR3 loop spans 12 amino acids. Germline V CDR1 and CDR2: GTSNPN, SVGIG (reference sequence). The CDR3 nucleotides are TGTGCCTGGAGTTCAGACAGGCAGCCCCAGCATTTT. Translating it yields CAWSSDRQPQHF. The variable domain in full, with the rest retrieved from reference TRBV30 and TRBJ1-5, is SQTIHQWPATLVQPVGSPLSLECTVEGTSNPNLYWYRQAAGRGLQLLFYSVGIGQISSEVPQNLSASRPQDRQFILSSKKLLLSDSGFYLCAWSSDRQPQHFGDGTRLSIL.

This rearrangement joins TRBV7-9 to TRBJ2-3; 8 positions match TRBD2. V lost 11 bases and J lost 6; bases outside the gene matches: 1. The CDR3 spans 10 residues. From germline, CDR1 is SEHNR and CDR2 FQNEAQ (reference sequence). The DNA for the CDR3 is TGTGCCTTAGCGGGGGATACGCAGTATTTT. Its translation: CALAGDTQYF.

The chain employs TRBV6-6 and TRBJ2-7, with TRBD1 matching over 8 bases. The CDR3 is 14 amino acids. J was trimmed by 3 bases and V by 4 bases; bases with no gene match: 5. Germline V gives CDR1 MNHNY, CDR2 SVGAGI (reference sequence). CDR3 nucleotides: TGTGCCAGCAGTTCCGGACAGGGAGTCTACGAGCAGTACTTC. It yields the protein CASSSGQGVYEQYF.

As concerns this clone: Other DNA sequences from this sample encode an identical CDR3 as well. J is TRBJ2-3 and V is TRBV7-3; TRBD1 agrees at 7 bases. CDR3 size: 13 residues. The germline CDR1 and CDR2 sequences are SGHTA and FQGTGA. After removal of 5 bases from V and 4 bases from J, the junction contained 3 bases not matched to a gene. CDR3 loop: CASSLQGADTQYF. The CDR3, as DNA: TGTGCCAGCAGCCTCCAGGGGGCAGATACGCAGTATTTT.

The rearrangement links TRBV5-8 to TRBJ1-5; 8 nucleotides align to TRBD1. The germline gives CDR1 SGHTS, CDR2 YDEGEE. This CDR3 contains 16 residues. V lost 6 bases to trimming and J lost 8 bases; unmatched junction nucleotides: 16. The CDR3 nucleotides are TGTGCCAGCACCTCGGGGGGACAGGTCGAGGAGAAGCCCCAGCATTTT. Amino acids: CASTSGGQVEEKPQHF.

This clone appeared once. V usage is TRBV30 and J usage is TRBJ2-7; tentative D call: TRBD1 (5 bases). CDR3 length equals 13 residues. CDR1 and CDR2 from the germline V gene are GTSNPN and SVGIG (reference sequence). Trimming cost V 0 bases and J 3 bases, with 9 bases left between them. The CDR3 sequence: CAWSVPGFYEQYF. Here the CDR3 DNA reads TGTGCCTGGAGTGTCCCAGGGTTCTACGAGCAGTACTTC.

This chain uses TRBV27 with TRBJ2-6; D remains ambiguous. The V gene's germline CDR1 is MNHEY and CDR2 SMNVEV (reference sequence). Trimming stripped 3 bases from V and 3 bases from J, with 6 bases between. CDR3 length equals 14 residues. The CDR3 protein is CASSFSVGANVLTF. Written as DNA, the CDR3 is TGTGCCAGCAGTTTTTCGGTTGGGGCCAACGTCCTGACTTTC.

The chain carries TRBV5-1 and TRBJ1-1; TRBD1 is a possible D gene (6 bases). This CDR3 has 14 residues. With 1 base removed from V and 3 bases from J, the gap between germline ends came to 10 bases. Germline V lookup: CDR1 SGHRS, CDR2 YFSETQ. CDR3 DNA: TGCGCCAGCAGCTTGCCAGGGGACGACACTGAAGCTTTCTTT. Protein sequence: CASSLPGDDTEAFF.